A single T cell receptor beta chain is shown here with its context. Its specificity is unknown. Other DNA sequences within the sample encode an identical CDR3. The data are from a study of cytomegalovirus exposure and HLA in healthy donors. Study outcomes and limitations: The classifier, whose performance was assessed in both the original and validation cohorts, reportedly diagnosed cytomegalovirus status with high specificity and sensitivity.

Primers: 60 Vbeta forward and 13 Jbeta reverse. This table comes from immunoSEQ multiplex PCR, and its TCRdb copy is limited to in-frame clones, with some not included. Of around 210,000 clones in the sample, roughly 78% are singletons; the top ten hold 0.45% to 0.5%. The receptor was derived from a boy younger than 18 in good health and CMV-seronegative. Sequenced material: PBMCs.

The CDR3 bases are TGTGCCAGCAGCCCGGGCACAGATACGCAGTATTTT. The encoded protein is CASSPGTDTQYF. The chain employs TRBV5-4 and TRBJ2-3; D is undetermined. Germline V gene lookup returns CDR1 SGHNT and CDR2 YYREEE (reference sequence). The CDR3 length is 12 residues. V lost 4 bases and J lost 1, with 4 bases in between.